These T cell receptor beta chains were read from a single sample in a study of cytomegalovirus exposure and HLA in healthy donors. Measured with immunoSEQ multiplex PCR; TCRdb has only the in-frame clones, and not every one. In the table there are about 160,000 clones, 75% to 90% of which are singletons. Input material: PBMCs. These receptors were obtained from a human donor in good health. Each CDR3 is given with its conserved first and last residue. A D gene is named only where the DNA matches it firmly. Clone size is shown for a subset of rows, as once, few, many or a class of expanded clone.

D gene: TRBD2; V gene: TRBV9; clone size: once; J gene: TRBJ2-2; CDR3 protein: CASSEGGPNTGELFF; CDR3 DNA: TGTGCCAGCAGCGAGGGAGGGCCCAACACCGGGGAGCTGTTTTTT
D gene: TRBD1; V gene: TRBV4-1; clone size: .; J gene: TRBJ2-5; CDR3 protein: CASSQVKDRGETQYF; CDR3 DNA: TGCGCCAGCAGCCAAGTAAAAGACAGGGGAGAGACCCAGTACTTC
D gene: TRBD2; V gene: TRBV10-3; clone size: once; J gene: TRBJ2-3; CDR3 protein: CAISQAGSTDTQYF; CDR3 DNA: TGTGCCATCAGTCAAGCGGGAAGCACAGATACGCAGTATTTT
D gene: .; V gene: TRBV7-9; clone size: .; J gene: TRBJ1-1; CDR3 protein: CASSLVYGGGGTEAFF; CDR3 DNA: TGTGCCAGCAGCTTAGTATATGGTGGGGGAGGTACTGAAGCTTTCTTT
D gene: TRBD1; V gene: TRBV18; clone size: .; J gene: TRBJ1-5; CDR3 protein: CASSPGTGWNQPQHF; CDR3 DNA: TGTGCCAGCTCGCCCGGGACAGGGTGGAATCAGCCCCAGCATTTT
D gene: TRBD2; V gene: TRBV5-1; clone size: .; J gene: TRBJ2-7; CDR3 protein: CASSLSSSGEESYEQYF; CDR3 DNA: TGCGCCAGCAGCTTATCGTCTAGCGGGGAAGAATCCTACGAGCAGTACTTC
D gene: .; V gene: TRBV7-8; clone size: .; J gene: TRBJ1-2; CDR3 protein: CASSLVGEAEGNEGGYTF; CDR3 DNA: TGTGCCAGCAGCCTGGTTGGGGAGGCGGAGGGCAACGAGGGTGGCTACACCTTC
D gene: .; V gene: TRBV4-3; clone size: few; J gene: TRBJ2-2; CDR3 protein: CASSWETGGGNTGELFF; CDR3 DNA: TGCGCCAGCAGTTGGGAGACAGGCGGGGGGAACACCGGGGAGCTGTTTTTT
D gene: TRBD2; V gene: TRBV4-1; clone size: few; J gene: TRBJ2-5; CDR3 protein: CASSHRERGQETQYF; CDR3 DNA: TGCGCCAGCAGCCATCGCGAGCGGGGGCAAGAGACCCAGTACTTC
D gene: .; V gene: TRBV7-2; clone size: few; J gene: TRBJ1-5; CDR3 protein: CASSRGHTSNQPQHF; CDR3 DNA: TGTGCCAGCAGCCGCGGGCACACCAGCAATCAGCCCCAGCATTTT
D gene: TRBD1; V gene: TRBV7-9; clone size: once; J gene: TRBJ1-5; CDR3 protein: CASSLTGQGVGQPQHF; CDR3 DNA: TGTGCCAGCAGCTTAACAGGACAGGGGGTAGGCCAGCCCCAGCATTTT
D gene: TRBD1; V gene: TRBV5-8; clone size: .; J gene: TRBJ1-1; CDR3 protein: CASSLVGQGAAEAFF; CDR3 DNA: TGTGCCAGCAGCTTGGTAGGACAGGGGGCGGCTGAAGCTTTCTTT
D gene: .; V gene: TRBV6-5; clone size: .; J gene: TRBJ1-3; CDR3 protein: CASSPLRSSGNTIYF; CDR3 DNA: TGTGCCAGCAGCCCGTTGCGGAGCTCTGGAAACACCATATATTTT
D gene: .; V gene: TRBV7-2; clone size: once; J gene: TRBJ2-5; CDR3 protein: CASSPQDAQYF; CDR3 DNA: TGTGCCAGCAGCCCTCAGGATGCCCAGTACTTC
D gene: .; V gene: TRBV9; clone size: .; J gene: TRBJ1-3; CDR3 protein: CASSVGEGNTIYF; CDR3 DNA: TGTGCCAGCAGCGTAGGGGAGGGGAACACCATATATTTT
D gene: TRBD2; V gene: TRBV5-6; clone size: .; J gene: TRBJ2-2; CDR3 protein: CASSAGLAGVTGELFF; CDR3 DNA: TGTGCCAGCAGCGCGGGACTAGCGGGCGTCACCGGGGAGCTGTTTTTT
D gene: TRBD1; V gene: TRBV5-5; clone size: once; J gene: TRBJ1-5; CDR3 protein: CASSLGQGRQPQHF; CDR3 DNA: TGTGCCAGCAGCTTGGGACAGGGTAGACAGCCCCAGCATTTT
D gene: TRBD1; V gene: TRBV9; clone size: .; J gene: TRBJ2-1; CDR3 protein: CASSVVGTGVNEQFF; CDR3 DNA: TGTGCCAGCAGCGTAGTTGGGACAGGGGTTAATGAGCAGTTCTTC
D gene: TRBD1; V gene: TRBV15; clone size: .; J gene: TRBJ1-1; CDR3 protein: CATSRRMGQVNTEAFF; CDR3 DNA: TGTGCCACCAGCAGGAGAATGGGACAGGTGAACACTGAAGCTTTCTTT
D gene: .; V gene: TRBV13; clone size: .; J gene: TRBJ2-7; CDR3 protein: CASSLAGEDYEQYF; CDR3 DNA: TGTGCCAGCAGCTTAGCGGGGGAGGACTACGAGCAGTACTTC
D gene: .; V gene: TRBV7-9; clone size: .; J gene: TRBJ1-1; CDR3 protein: CASSFVRVTEAFF; CDR3 DNA: TGTGCCAGCAGCTTTGTCAGGGTCACTGAAGCTTTCTTT
D gene: .; V gene: TRBV5-1; clone size: .; J gene: TRBJ2-1; CDR3 protein: CASSPELSYNEQFF; CDR3 DNA: TGCGCCAGCAGCCCTGAACTATCCTACAATGAGCAGTTCTTC
D gene: TRBD1; V gene: TRBV5-4; clone size: once; J gene: TRBJ2-1; CDR3 protein: CASSRTGGNEQFF; CDR3 DNA: TGTGCCAGCAGTAGGACAGGGGGCAATGAGCAGTTCTTC
D gene: TRBD1; V gene: TRBV9; clone size: .; J gene: TRBJ1-1; CDR3 protein: CASSGGQGQTEAFF; CDR3 DNA: TGTGCCAGCAGCGGAGGACAGGGTCAAACTGAAGCTTTCTTT
D gene: .; V gene: TRBV29-1; clone size: .; J gene: TRBJ2-7; CDR3 protein: CSVYTETYEQYF; CDR3 DNA: TGCAGCGTATACACAGAGACCTACGAGCAGTACTTC
D gene: .; V gene: TRBV7-8; clone size: once; J gene: TRBJ1-1; CDR3 protein: CASRVGQWNTEAFF; CDR3 DNA: TGTGCCAGCAGGGTGGGGCAATGGAACACTGAAGCTTTCTTT
D gene: .; V gene: TRBV9; clone size: .; J gene: TRBJ1-3; CDR3 protein: CASSVEPGAGNTIYF; CDR3 DNA: TGTGCCAGCAGCGTAGAACCGGGAGCCGGGAACACCATATATTTT
D gene: TRBD2; V gene: TRBV6-5; clone size: .; J gene: TRBJ2-7; CDR3 protein: CASSYSSASGYEQYF; CDR3 DNA: TGTGCCAGCAGTTACTCGTCGGCTAGCGGATACGAGCAGTACTTC
D gene: TRBD1; V gene: TRBV19; clone size: .; J gene: TRBJ1-1; CDR3 protein: CASSIGQGALTFF; CDR3 DNA: TGTGCCAGTAGTATTGGACAGGGGGCTTTAACTTTCTTT
D gene: .; V gene: TRBV4-3; clone size: .; J gene: TRBJ1-2; CDR3 protein: CASSQPTGFPTF; CDR3 DNA: TGCGCCAGCAGCCAACCGACAGGATTCCCCACCTTC
D gene: .; V gene: TRBV27; clone size: .; J gene: TRBJ1-4; CDR3 protein: CASRRGEKLFF; CDR3 DNA: TGTGCCAGCAGGAGAGGGGAAAAACTGTTTTTT
D gene: TRBD1; V gene: TRBV19; clone size: once; J gene: TRBJ2-7; CDR3 protein: CASSIDRGLAEQYF; CDR3 DNA: TGTGCCAGTAGTATAGACAGGGGGCTGGCCGAGCAGTACTTC
D gene: TRBD1; V gene: TRBV19; clone size: .; J gene: TRBJ1-2; CDR3 protein: CASIDRAGYGYTF; CDR3 DNA: TGTGCCAGTATAGACAGGGCGGGCTATGGCTACACCTTC
D gene: .; V gene: TRBV4-3; clone size: .; J gene: TRBJ2-2; CDR3 protein: CASSQAFNTGELFF; CDR3 DNA: TGCGCCAGCAGCCAGGCATTCAACACCGGGGAGCTGTTTTTT
D gene: .; V gene: TRBV9; clone size: .; J gene: TRBJ2-2; CDR3 protein: CASSVAGANTGELFF; CDR3 DNA: TGTGCCAGCAGCGTAGCAGGGGCGAACACCGGGGAGCTGTTTTTT
D gene: TRBD2; V gene: TRBV7-2; clone size: .; J gene: TRBJ2-5; CDR3 protein: CASSLGSGGVYQETQYF; CDR3 DNA: TGTGCCAGCAGCTTAGGTAGCGGGGGGGTGTACCAAGAGACCCAGTACTTC
D gene: TRBD1; V gene: TRBV29-1; clone size: .; J gene: TRBJ1-1; CDR3 protein: CSVGGTGSGTEAFF; CDR3 DNA: TGCAGCGTTGGTGGGACAGGGTCGGGCACTGAAGCTTTCTTT
D gene: TRBD2; V gene: TRBV27; clone size: .; J gene: TRBJ2-5; CDR3 protein: CASSQTSGGAETQYF; CDR3 DNA: TGTGCCAGCAGTCAAACTAGCGGGGGGGCGGAGACCCAGTACTTC
D gene: .; V gene: TRBV10-3; clone size: .; J gene: TRBJ2-3; CDR3 protein: CAISEGPIEGDTQYF; CDR3 DNA: TGTGCCATCAGTGAAGGGCCCATTGAGGGAGATACGCAGTATTTT
D gene: TRBD1; V gene: TRBV6-6; clone size: .; J gene: TRBJ2-7; CDR3 protein: CASTKARTGNDEQYF; CDR3 DNA: TGTGCCAGCACCAAAGCCAGGACAGGGAATGACGAGCAGTACTTC